This T cell receptor (beta chain) was sequenced in a study of T cells after posttransplantation cyclophosphamide. Study-wide points: After PTCy, TRB diversity resembled that of CNI/methotrexate controls. Blood and skin or GI T cell repertoires showed limited TRB overlap. Later blood repertoires were often dominated by clones from the donor CD8+ memory compartment.

Turning to this clone: Its antigen is still unknown.

Control samples came 1 year after myeloablative marrow transplants with methotrexate plus calcineurin inhibitor. Assay used: immunoSEQ multiplex PCR; TCRdb lists only in-frame clones, some missing. The sample records over 15,000 clones, about nine tenths being singletons. The CDR3 extends over 14 amino acids. The ends lost 5 bases at V and 1 base at J; junction bases unmatched: 4. The germline gives CDR1 SEHNR, CDR2 FQNEAQ (reference sequence). The TCR was taken from a male patient in his 50s who received an allogeneic stem cell transplant from an unrelated donor, was CMV-positive, and had chronic GVHD only. Part of the T cells may come from the graft donor. This chain uses TRBV7-9 with TRBJ2-7, with TRBD2 matching over 8 bases. The source material was PBMCs, sampled after an allogeneic stem cell transplant with a calcineurin inhibitor and methotrexate. CDR3 sequence: CASSKTSGSYEQYF. CDR3 bases: TGTGCCAGCAGCAAAACTAGCGGTTCCTACGAGCAGTACTTC.